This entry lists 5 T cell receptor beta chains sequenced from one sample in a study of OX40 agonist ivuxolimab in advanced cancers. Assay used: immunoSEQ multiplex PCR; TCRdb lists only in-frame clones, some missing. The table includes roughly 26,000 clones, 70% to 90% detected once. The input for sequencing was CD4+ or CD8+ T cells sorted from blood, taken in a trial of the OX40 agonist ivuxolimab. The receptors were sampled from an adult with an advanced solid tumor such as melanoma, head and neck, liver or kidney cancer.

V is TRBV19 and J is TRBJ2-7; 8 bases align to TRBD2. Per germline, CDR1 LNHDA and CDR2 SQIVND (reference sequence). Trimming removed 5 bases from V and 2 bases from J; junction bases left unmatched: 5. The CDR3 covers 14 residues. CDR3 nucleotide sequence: TGTGCCAGTAGTCCCGCGGGGGGACCCTACGAGCAGTACTTC. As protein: CASSPAGGPYEQYF.

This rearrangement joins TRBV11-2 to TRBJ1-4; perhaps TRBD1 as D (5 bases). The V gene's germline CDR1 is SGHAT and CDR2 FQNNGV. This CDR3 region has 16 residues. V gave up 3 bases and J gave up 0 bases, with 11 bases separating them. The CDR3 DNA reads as TGTGCCAGCAGCTTTGGGCGGGACCCAACTAATGAAAAACTGTTTTTT. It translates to CASSFGRDPTNEKLFF. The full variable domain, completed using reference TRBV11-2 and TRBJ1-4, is EAGVAQSPRYKIIEKRQSVAFWCNPISGHATLYWYQQILGQGPKLLIQFQNNGVVDDSQLPKDRFSAERLKGVDSTLKIQPAKLEDSAVYLCASSFGRDPTNEKLFFGSGTQLSVL.

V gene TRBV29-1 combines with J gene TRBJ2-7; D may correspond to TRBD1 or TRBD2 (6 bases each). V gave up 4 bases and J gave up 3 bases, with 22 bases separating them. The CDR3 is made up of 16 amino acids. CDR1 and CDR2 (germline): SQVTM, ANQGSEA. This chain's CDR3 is CSVGGGSLRGHYEQYF. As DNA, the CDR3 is TGCAGCGTTGGAGGAGGGTCACTCCGGGGGCACTACGAGCAGTACTTC.

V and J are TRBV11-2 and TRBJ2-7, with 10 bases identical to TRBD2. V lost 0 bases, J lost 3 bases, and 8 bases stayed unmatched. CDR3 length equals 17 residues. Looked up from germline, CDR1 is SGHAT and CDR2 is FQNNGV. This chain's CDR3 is CASSLDRISGGFYEQYF. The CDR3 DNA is TGTGCCAGCAGCTTAGACCGAATTAGCGGGGGGTTCTACGAGCAGTACTTC.

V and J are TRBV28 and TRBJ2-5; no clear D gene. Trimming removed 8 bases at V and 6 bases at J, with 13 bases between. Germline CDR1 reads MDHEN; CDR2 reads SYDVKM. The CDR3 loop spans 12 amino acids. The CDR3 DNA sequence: TGTGCCAGCCATGACACTGGAAAGACCCAGTACTTC. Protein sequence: CASHDTGKTQYF.